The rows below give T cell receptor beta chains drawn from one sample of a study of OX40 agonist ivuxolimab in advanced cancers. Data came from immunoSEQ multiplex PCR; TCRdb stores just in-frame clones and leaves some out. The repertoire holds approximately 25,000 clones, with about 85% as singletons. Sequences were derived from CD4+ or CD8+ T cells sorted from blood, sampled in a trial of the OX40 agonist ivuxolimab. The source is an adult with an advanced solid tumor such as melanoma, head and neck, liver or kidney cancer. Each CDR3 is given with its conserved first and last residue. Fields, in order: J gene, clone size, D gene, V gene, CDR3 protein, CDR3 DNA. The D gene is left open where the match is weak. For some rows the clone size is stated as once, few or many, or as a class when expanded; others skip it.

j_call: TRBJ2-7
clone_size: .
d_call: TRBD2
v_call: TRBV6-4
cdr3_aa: CASSDSNAAGGIDEQYF
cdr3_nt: TGTGCCAGCAGTGACTCGAACGCGGCGGGGGGAATCGACGAGCAGTACTTC

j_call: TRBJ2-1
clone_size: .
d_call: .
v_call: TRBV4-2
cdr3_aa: CASSQEGPRALYEQFF
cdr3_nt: TGTGCCAGCAGCCAAGAGGGGCCAAGGGCCTTGTATGAGCAGTTCTTC

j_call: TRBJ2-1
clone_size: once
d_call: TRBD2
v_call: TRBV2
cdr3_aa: CASSEAGPGYNEQFF
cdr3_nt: TGTGCCAGCAGCGAAGCGGGACCCGGGTACAATGAGCAGTTCTTC

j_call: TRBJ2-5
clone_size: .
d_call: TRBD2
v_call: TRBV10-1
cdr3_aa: CASSESLAGGPETQYF
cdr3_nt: TGCGCCAGCAGTGAGAGTCTAGCGGGGGGGCCGGAGACCCAGTACTTC

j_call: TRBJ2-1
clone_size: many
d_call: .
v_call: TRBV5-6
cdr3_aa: CASSTWDNEQFF
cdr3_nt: TGTGCCAGCAGCACCTGGGACAATGAGCAGTTCTTC

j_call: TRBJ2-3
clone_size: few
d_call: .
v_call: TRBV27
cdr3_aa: CASSITGLGTQYF
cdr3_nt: TGTGCCAGCAGTATCACCGGGCTAGGGACGCAGTATTTT

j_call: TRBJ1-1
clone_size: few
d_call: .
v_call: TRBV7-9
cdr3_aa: CASSLQVNTEAFF
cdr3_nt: TGTGCCAGCAGCTTACAGGTGAACACTGAAGCTTTCTTT

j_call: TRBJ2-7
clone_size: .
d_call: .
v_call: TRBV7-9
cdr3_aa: CASSTTMGGTYEQYF
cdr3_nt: TGTGCCAGCAGCACGACGATGGGGGGTACCTACGAGCAGTACTTC

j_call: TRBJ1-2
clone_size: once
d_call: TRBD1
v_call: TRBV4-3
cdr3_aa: CASSQDPTGAYGYTF
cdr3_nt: TGCGCCAGCAGCCAAGATCCCACAGGGGCCTATGGCTACACCTTC

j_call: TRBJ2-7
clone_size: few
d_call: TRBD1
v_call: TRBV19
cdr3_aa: CATTPTGGFYEQYF
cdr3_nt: TGTGCCACCACCCCGACAGGGGGGTTTTACGAGCAGTACTTC

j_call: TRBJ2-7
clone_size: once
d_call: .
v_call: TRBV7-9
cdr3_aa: CASSLTGNYEQYF
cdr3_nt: TGTGCCAGCAGCTTAACAGGGAACTACGAGCAGTACTTC

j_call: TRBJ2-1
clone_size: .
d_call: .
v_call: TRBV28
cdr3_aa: CASSYPGTTVNEQFF
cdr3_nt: TGTGCCAGCAGTTATCCCGGGACAACGGTCAATGAGCAGTTCTTC

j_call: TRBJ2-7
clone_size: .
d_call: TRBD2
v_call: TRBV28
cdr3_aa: CASSLFLAGGYYEQYF
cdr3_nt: TGTGCCAGCAGTTTATTCCTAGCGGGGGGGTATTACGAGCAGTACTTC